Included here is one T cell receptor beta chain sequence, with context. No antigen is known for it. V was shortened by 0 bases and J by 0 bases, with 10 bases between the two germline ends. The CDR3 is made up of 15 amino acids. Germline CDR1 SGDLS, CDR2 YYNGEE. This sample stems from a study of cytomegalovirus exposure and HLA in healthy donors. Researchers ran the PCR with 60 Vbeta and 13 Jbeta primers. Data came from immunoSEQ multiplex PCR; TCRdb stores just in-frame clones and leaves some out. Of some 150,000 clones detected, 76% appear once; the ten largest clones hold around 1.8%. Findings and caveats of the study: Per a later analysis, HLA-associated TCR beta chains showed more clonal expansion than other, equally common TCR beta chains. The authors excluded some V segments, including TRBV6-2 and TRBV6-3, as indistinguishable. Overall, approximately 150 TCR beta chains were annotated as cytomegalovirus-associated.

The material sequenced was PBMCs. This receptor was obtained from a female donor in good health and CMV-seropositive. V is TRBV9 and J is TRBJ2-7; unclear D gene. CDR3 nucleotides: TGTGCCAGCAGCGTAGAGGCGGAGAGCTCCTACGAGCAGTACTTC. It specifies CASSVEAESSYEQYF.